The 27 T cell receptor beta chains in this list originate from one sample, sequenced in a study of shared clonotypes between healthy human individuals. This table comes from immunoSEQ multiplex PCR, and its TCRdb copy is limited to in-frame clones, with some not included. This table has approximately 1.9 million clones, over 85% appearing once. Positive CCR7 selection of CD45RO-negative cells yielded the naive CD8 cells, and terminally differentiated effector memory CD45RA+ cells were excluded. The source material was naive CD8+ T cells from PBMCs. The receptors come from a man aged 18 to 30 in good health. Some clones in this sample may be carry-over from other donors' samples.

V gene TRBV27 combines with J gene TRBJ2-2, with no clear D. Trimming pared 1 base from V and 5 bases from J, leaving 11 bases between. The CDR3 contains 15 residues. The germline gives CDR1 MNHEY, CDR2 SMNVEV (reference sequence). The CDR3: CASSLLALPTGELFF. CDR3 nucleotide sequence: TGTGCCAGCAGTTTATTGGCACTCCCGACCGGGGAGCTGTTTTTT.

The rearrangement links TRBV6-5 to TRBJ1-1; D is unclear. CDR3 length equals 13 residues. Trimming cost V 6 bases and J 1 base, with 9 bases left between them. CDR1 is MNHEY, CDR2 SVGAGI, per germline. CDR3 bases: TGTGCCAGCAGATTAGGCTGGAACACTGAAGCTTTCTTT. Translated: CASRLGWNTEAFF.

The rearrangement uses TRBV27 and TRBJ2-7; the match to TRBD1 covers 9 bases. The trim removed 5 bases at V and 3 bases at J, leaving 5 bases unmatched. The germline V gene has CDR1 MNHEY and CDR2 SMNVEV (reference sequence). The CDR3 spans 14 residues. In nucleotides, the CDR3 is TGTGCCAGCAGTCAGACAGGGGGTAGCTACGAGCAGTACTTC. It codes for CASSQTGGSYEQYF.

This chain uses TRBV27 with TRBJ2-1; a weak D match, TRBD2 (6 bases). Trimming left V 5 bases short and J 8 bases short, with 16 bases between. The CDR3 runs 14 residues. The V gene's germline CDR1 is MNHEY and CDR2 SMNVEV (reference sequence). The CDR3 DNA reads TGTGCCAGCAGTCCCGATCGACTAGTCCATGAGCAGTTCTTC. It encodes CASSPDRLVHEQFF.

The chain couples TRBV27 to TRBJ2-7; 9 bases are shared with TRBD1. J was trimmed by 2 bases and V by 5 bases; bases with no gene match: 7. Germline V lookup: CDR1 MNHEY, CDR2 SMNVEV (reference sequence). CDR3 length: 15 amino acids. CDR3 in DNA: TGTGCCAGCAGTCCGGGACAGGGAAGTACCTACGAGCAGTACTTC. Residues: CASSPGQGSTYEQYF.

The chain employs TRBV29-1 and TRBJ2-6; 9 positions agree with TRBD1. The CDR3 runs 16 residues. With V trimmed by 7 bases and J by 0 bases, 7 bases remained unmatched. The germline gives CDR1 SQVTM, CDR2 ANQGSEA. DNA of the CDR3: TGCAGCGCGCTTGGGACAGGGTACTCTGGGGCCAACGTCCTGACTTTC. Protein product: CSALGTGYSGANVLTF.

The V and J genes are TRBV7-8 and TRBJ2-7; 7 bases fit TRBD2. J lost 3 bases, V lost 4 bases, and 12 bases had no gene match. The CDR3 runs 16 residues. Germline-derived CDR1 and CDR2 are SGHVS and FQNEAQ. Here the CDR3 DNA reads TGTGCCAGCAGCTCCAACAGTTATAGCGGGTACTACGAGCAGTACTTC. Its protein is CASSSNSYSGYYEQYF.

The chain has TRBV2 and TRBJ1-1; no definite D call. CDR1 SNHLY and CDR2 FYNNEI come from the germline V gene. Trimming shortened V by 3 bases and J by 10 bases, and 15 bases separated the two germline ends. The CDR3 contains 13 residues. CDR3 DNA sequence: TGTGCCAGCAGTGAGACTCCTTTAGTGGGAGCTTTCTTT. Its protein is CASSETPLVGAFF.

This clone has a single count. V is TRBV6-5 and J is TRBJ2-2; D is undetermined. The germline gives CDR1 MNHEY, CDR2 SVGAGI. Trimming removed 2 bases from V and 4 bases from J, with 14 bases in between. This CDR3 spans 16 amino acids. CDR3 nucleotide sequence: TGTGCCAGCAGTTACGGCAGGAACCTTCGCACCGGGGAGCTGTTTTTT. It encodes CASSYGRNLRTGELFF.

J is TRBJ2-3 and V is TRBV7-9; 10 bases align to TRBD2. Trimming removed 7 bases from V and 0 bases from J; junction bases left unmatched: 4. The CDR3 is 15 residues long. Germline values: CDR1 SEHNR, CDR2 FQNEAQ (reference sequence). CDR3 loop: CASIRTSGSTDTQYF. The CDR3 region has the DNA TGTGCCAGCATCAGGACTAGCGGAAGCACAGATACGCAGTATTTT.

The chain carries TRBV28 and TRBJ2-1, with D perhaps given as TRBD1 or TRBD2 (5 bases each). V gave up 6 bases and J gave up 6 bases, with 15 bases separating them. The germline V gene has CDR1 MDHEN and CDR2 SYDVKM. The length of the CDR3 is 14 residues. CDR3 coding DNA: TGTGCCAGCAGCCCCAGTCGGGGCCGCAATGAGCAGTTCTTC. Amino acids: CASSPSRGRNEQFF.

This chain joins TRBV9 and TRBJ2-2; perhaps TRBD2 as D (7 bases). Germline CDR1 is SGDLS and CDR2 is YYNGEE. The CDR3 is made up of 16 amino acids. V lost 3 bases and J 4 bases, leaving 16 bases between the germline ends. The CDR3, as DNA: TGTGCCAGCAGCGCCCTTAATAGGGGGGGCACCGGGGAGCTGTTTTTT. Translated, it gives CASSALNRGGTGELFF.

A remark on this clone: The sample carries other DNA sequences with the same CDR3. The rearrangement links TRBV5-6 to TRBJ1-5; unclear D gene. From germline, CDR1 is SGHDT and CDR2 YYEEEE. This CDR3 comprises 15 residues. Deletions cut 1 base from V and 0 bases from J, with 8 bases between. As DNA, the CDR3 is TGTGCCAGCAGCTTGTACCGGTATAGCAATCAGCCCCAGCATTTT. Translation gives CASSLYRYSNQPQHF.

V and J are TRBV6-6 and TRBJ2-7, with D perhaps TRBD2 (5 bases). The CDR3 extends over 13 amino acids. CDR1 and CDR2 from the germline V gene are MNHNY and SVGAGI (reference sequence). V was cut by 3 bases and J by 6 bases, with 12 bases left in between. CDR3 DNA sequence: TGTGCCAGCAGTTATCCCGAGGGTGGCGAGCAGTACTTC. Translating gives CASSYPEGGEQYF.

The V call is TRBV7-2, the J call TRBJ2-1; D ambiguous. The CDR3 totals 13 residues. V was cut by 7 bases and J by 3 bases, with 10 bases left in between. Germline CDR1 is SGHTA and CDR2 is FQGNSA. CDR3 amino acids: CASTHNNYNEQFF. CDR3 DNA sequence: TGTGCCAGCACCCATAACAACTACAATGAGCAGTTCTTC.

The V and J genes are TRBV5-5 and TRBJ1-2; maybe TRBD1 (5 bases). CDR1 is SGHKS and CDR2 is YYEKEE in the germline V gene (reference sequence). This CDR3 region has 16 residues. Trimming left V 0 bases short and J 2 bases short, with 14 bases between. The DNA of the CDR3 is TGTGCCAGCAGCTTGGCAGGGTCTGTTTCCAACTATGGCTACACCTTC. Its protein product is CASSLAGSVSNYGYTF.

The J gene is TRBJ1-5, the V gene TRBV7-8, with 7 bases matching TRBD1. The CDR3 covers 15 residues. After removal of 5 bases from V and 5 bases from J, the junction contained 9 bases not matched to a gene. The germline gives CDR1 SGHVS, CDR2 FQNEAQ. In DNA form, the CDR3 reads TGTGCCAGCAGCCCAGACAGGGTCTCGTATCAGCCCCAGCATTTT. Its protein is CASSPDRVSYQPQHF.

A word on this clone: Other nucleotide sequences from this sample produce the same CDR3. The chain carries TRBV7-9 and TRBJ2-1; TRBD2 matches 10 bases. This CDR3 has 15 residues. V shed 5 bases, J shed 2 bases, and the junction held 3 bases outside the gene matches. Germline CDR1 is SEHNR and CDR2 is FQNEAQ (reference sequence). The CDR3 DNA follows: TGTGCCAGCAGCCCCGGACTAGCGGCCTACAATGAGCAGTTCTTC. Its protein is CASSPGLAAYNEQFF.

The V and J genes are TRBV28 and TRBJ1-4; TRBD1 matches at 8 bases. CDR3 length equals 15 residues. Germline V gene lookup returns CDR1 MDHEN and CDR2 SYDVKM. V shed 4 bases and J 7 bases; nucleotides not matched to a gene: 8. CDR3 in amino acids: CASSSVDRGGEKLFF. CDR3 nucleotides: TGTGCCAGCAGTTCGGTAGACAGGGGAGGTGAAAAACTGTTTTTT.

The CDR3 bases are TGTGCCAGCATGGAATTGGCGGACACCGGGGAGCTGTTTTTT. Its translation: CASMELADTGELFF. The chain combines TRBV2 with TRBJ2-2; D is uncertain. V was pared by 7 bases and J by 3 bases, with 12 bases between. Per the germline V gene, CDR1 is SNHLY and CDR2 is FYNNEI. The CDR3 runs 14 residues.

V usage is TRBV27 and J usage is TRBJ2-7, with 7 bases aligning to TRBD1. Per the germline V gene, CDR1 is MNHEY and CDR2 is SMNVEV (reference sequence). The CDR3 loop spans 14 amino acids. After removal of 5 bases from V and 0 bases from J, the junction contained 4 bases not matched to a gene. CDR3 DNA sequence: TGTGCCAGCAGTCCGACAGGGTACTCCTACGAGCAGTACTTC. It translates to CASSPTGYSYEQYF.

This clone was counted once. The same CDR3 arises from other DNA sequences in this sample as well. The genes are TRBV6-5 and TRBJ2-5; 7 nucleotides line up with TRBD1. The CDR3 is 14 residues long. J lost 5 bases, V lost 0 bases, and 3 bases had no gene match. Germline assignment: CDR1 MNHEY and CDR2 SVGAGI. In DNA, the CDR3 is TGTGCCAGCAGTTACTCAGGGGGCGCGGAGACCCAGTACTTC. Translating it yields CASSYSGGAETQYF.

The CDR3 here is CASSSSGGYNEQFF. The CDR3 nucleotides read TGTGCCAGCAGTTCTAGCGGGGGCTACAATGAGCAGTTCTTC. V is TRBV28 and J is TRBJ2-1, with TRBD2 matching 10 bases. CDR1 is MDHEN and CDR2 is SYDVKM in the germline V gene. The CDR3 contains 14 residues. The V and J ends lost 4 bases and 3 bases, in that order; junction bases with no gene match: 0.

The V and J genes are TRBV27 and TRBJ2-7; 8 nucleotides line up with TRBD2. V lost 5 bases and J lost 3; bases outside the gene matches: 6. Germline V gene data show CDR1 as MNHEY and CDR2 as SMNVEV (reference sequence). The CDR3 has 14 amino acids. CDR3 in DNA: TGTGCCAGCAGTGCGGGGGGAGGGATCTACGAGCAGTACTTC. Its protein is CASSAGGGIYEQYF.

The rearrangement joins TRBV13 to TRBJ2-3, with TRBD2 identical over 13 bases. Germline values: CDR1 PRHDT, CDR2 FYEKMQ (reference sequence). V was pared by 5 bases and J by 12 bases, with 8 bases of the junction left unmatched. CDR3 length: 14 amino acids. CDR3: CASSQGTSGADQYF. DNA for the CDR3: TGTGCCAGCAGCCAGGGGACTAGCGGGGCCGATCAGTATTTT.

This chain joins TRBV19 and TRBJ2-7; D unresolved. Germline V gene data show CDR1 as LNHDA and CDR2 as SQIVND (reference sequence). V lost 1 base and J 3 bases, leaving 13 bases between the germline ends. The CDR3 length is 15 residues. Written as DNA, the CDR3 is TGTGCCAGTAGTATAGGGGCCGGACCCTACTACGAGCAGTACTTC. It translates to CASSIGAGPYYEQYF.

V usage is TRBV10-3 and J usage is TRBJ2-2; D might be TRBD1 (6 bases). The germline CDR1 and CDR2 sequences are ENHRY and SYGVKD. There are 16 residues in the CDR3. V lost 5 bases to trimming and J lost 2 bases, with 15 bases between them. The CDR3 sequence is CAISSSRGHNTGELFF. CDR3 coding DNA: TGTGCCATCAGTTCCTCTCGGGGACACAACACCGGGGAGCTGTTTTTT.